This T cell receptor beta chain is drawn from a study of T cell responses to AZD1222 COVID-19 vaccine. Study-wide findings and caveats: Nearly half of spike-specific TCRs reportedly go after variant regions that carry no mutations. Clonal diversity may have been underestimated, and the donors were mostly white British, with more females than males.

Concerning this clone itself: Its antigen is still unknown.

The repertoire was sequenced with immunoSEQ multiplex PCR; TCRdb's copy has only in-frame clones and lacks some. The sample yields some 140,000 clones, approximately 88% seen once. The origin of this receptor is an adult in good health. The sequencing here drew on peripheral blood, taken on day 0 of AZD1222 vaccination.

CDR3 residues: CASSERTGGFRGYTF. CDR3 nucleotides: TGTGCCAGCAGTGAAAGGACAGGAGGATTTCGTGGCTACACCTTC. This chain connects TRBV6-1 to TRBJ1-2; 7 bases match TRBD1. CDR3 size: 15 residues. Germline V gives CDR1 MNHNS, CDR2 SASEGT. After removal of 2 bases from V and 7 bases from J, the junction contained 10 bases not matched to a gene.